Below, one T cell receptor (beta chain) is given with its context. This sample stems from a study of CD8+ T cells in alopecia areata. About the research overall: Patients took tofacitinib for 6 to 18 months, followed by 6 drug-free months.

After isolation, RNA underwent reverse transcription to generate cDNA as the sequencing template. Method: immunoSEQ multiplex PCR; TCRdb's copy keeps in-frame clones and lacks some. There are about 210,000 clones in the sample; more than 45% occur only once, and 1.5% to 2% lies in the top ten. Described treatment: oral pan-JAK inhibitor, 5-10 mg twice daily. The length of the CDR3 is 14 residues. The germline V gene has CDR1 GTSNPN and CDR2 SVGIG (reference sequence). Trimming removed 5 bases at V and 2 bases at J, with 16 bases between. This TCR came from a human donor with alopecia areata. V is TRBV30 and J is TRBJ2-7, with D uncertain. The material sequenced was CD4+ T cells sorted from blood, taken at week 4, from a patient treated with tofacitinib. The CDR3 sequence: CAWGRLTNTYEQYF. The CDR3 region has the DNA TGTGCCTGGGGCCGTTTAACTAATACCTACGAGCAGTACTTC.